This T cell receptor beta chain was captured in a study of shared clonotypes between healthy human individuals. General study findings and limits: Relative to their counterparts shared across all four donors, non-shared clonotypes exhibited diminished generation probabilities. The researchers took only blood, and tissue repertoires probably look different.

To note about this clone: Its target is not known.

Assay: immunoSEQ multiplex PCR; the TCRdb copy retains only in-frame clones and omits some. Of more than 900,000 clones listed, around 78% are singletons. CD4+ cells were split into CD45RA+ naive and CD45RA-negative memory subsets. V was trimmed by 1 base and J by 8 bases, leaving 11 bases between them. This CDR3 region has 13 residues. Germline V CDR1 and CDR2: SGHVS, FNYEAQ. The source of this sequence is a man aged 18 to 29 in good health. Some clones in this sample may be carry-over from other donors' samples. The chain is built from TRBV7-6 and TRBJ1-2; maybe TRBD1 (6 bases). Sequenced sample: memory CD4+ T cells from PBMCs. The sample's subset: CD45RA-negative fraction. CDR3 in DNA: TGTGCCAGCAGCTTAGACAGGGCAGGAGGCTACACCTTC. Encoded protein: CASSLDRAGGYTF.